The clone carrying this T cell receptor (beta chain) was detected many times. Its antigen is still unknown. The record originates from a study of Graves' ophthalmopathy and Graves' hyperthyroidism. Study-wide points: Most expanded clonotypes in thyroid above 0.001 frequency also showed up in blood. Sensitivity reached roughly 70% and specificity approximately 72% when the model predicted ophthalmopathy progression.

No donor had other autoimmune disease, uncontrolled infection, pregnancy or lactation. Germline lookup yields CDR1 DFQATT and CDR2 SNEGSKA (reference sequence). Trimming cost V 1 base and J 4 bases; bases outside gene matches: 6. The CDR3 loop spans 15 amino acids. As the template, RNA transcripts were used to amplify TCR beta CDR3 regions. The library came from an HTBI-primed first-round RT-PCR and a second-round multiplex PCR. TCRdb fed the multiplex PCR reads into MiXCR, producing one record per CDR3 protein. The sample has under 400,000 distinct CDR3 sequences, 17% seen once. The receptor was isolated from an adult man with Graves' ophthalmopathy. This chain uses TRBV20-1 with TRBJ2-7, with TRBD2 identical over 11 bases. Sequences were obtained from peripheral blood. CDR3 in amino acids: CSARAGIAGGYEQYF. The DNA of the CDR3 is TGCAGTGCTAGAGCCGGGATAGCGGGAGGGTACGAGCAGTACTTC.